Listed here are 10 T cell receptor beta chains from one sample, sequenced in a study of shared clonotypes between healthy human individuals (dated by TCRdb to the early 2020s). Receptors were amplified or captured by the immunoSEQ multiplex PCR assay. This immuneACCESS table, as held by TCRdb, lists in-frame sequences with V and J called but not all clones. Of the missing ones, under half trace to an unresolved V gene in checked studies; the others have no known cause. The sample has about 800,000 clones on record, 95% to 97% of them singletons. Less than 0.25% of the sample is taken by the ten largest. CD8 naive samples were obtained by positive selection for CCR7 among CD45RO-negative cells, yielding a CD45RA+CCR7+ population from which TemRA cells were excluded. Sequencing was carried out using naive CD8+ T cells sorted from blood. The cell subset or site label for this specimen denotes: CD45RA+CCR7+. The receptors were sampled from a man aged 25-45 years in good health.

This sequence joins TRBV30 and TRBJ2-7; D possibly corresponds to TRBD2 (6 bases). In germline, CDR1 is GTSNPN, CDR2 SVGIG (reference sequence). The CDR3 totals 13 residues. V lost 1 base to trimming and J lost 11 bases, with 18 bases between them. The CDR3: CAWSGGTTLEEYF. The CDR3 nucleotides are TGTGCCTGGAGTGGCGGGACGACCTTGGAGGAGTACTTC.

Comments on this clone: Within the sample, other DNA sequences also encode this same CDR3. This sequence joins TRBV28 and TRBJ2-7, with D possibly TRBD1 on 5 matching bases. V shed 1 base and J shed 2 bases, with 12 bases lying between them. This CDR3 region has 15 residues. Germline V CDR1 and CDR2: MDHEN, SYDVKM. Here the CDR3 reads CASSLFAGKAYEQYF. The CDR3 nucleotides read TGTGCCAGCAGTTTATTTGCAGGGAAAGCCTACGAGCAGTACTTC.

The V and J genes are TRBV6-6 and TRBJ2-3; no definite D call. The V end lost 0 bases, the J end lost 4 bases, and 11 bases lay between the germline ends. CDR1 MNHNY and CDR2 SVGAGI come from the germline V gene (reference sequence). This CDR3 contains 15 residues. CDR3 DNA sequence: TGTGCCAGCAGTTACTCGCCGGGCTTTTCAGATACGCAGTATTTT. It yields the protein CASSYSPGFSDTQYF.

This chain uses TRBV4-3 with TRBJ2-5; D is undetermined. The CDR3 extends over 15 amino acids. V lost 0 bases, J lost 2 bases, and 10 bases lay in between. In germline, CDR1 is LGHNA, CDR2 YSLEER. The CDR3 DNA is TGCGCCAGCAGCCAAGATCGGGCTGTACAAGAGACCCAGTACTTC. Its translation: CASSQDRAVQETQYF.

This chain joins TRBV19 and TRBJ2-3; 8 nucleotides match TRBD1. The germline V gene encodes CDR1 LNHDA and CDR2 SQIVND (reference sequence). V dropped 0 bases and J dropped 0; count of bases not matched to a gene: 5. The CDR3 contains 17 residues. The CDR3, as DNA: TGTGCCAGTAGTATAGAGTGGCAGGGGGCCAGCACAGATACGCAGTATTTT. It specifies CASSIEWQGASTDTQYF. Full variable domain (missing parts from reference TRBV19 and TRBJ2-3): DGGITQSPKYLFRKEGQNVTLSCEQNLNHDAMYWYRQDPGQGLRLIYYSQIVNDFQKGDIAEGYSVSREKKESFPLTVTSAQKNPTAFYLCASSIEWQGASTDTQYFGPGTRLTVL.

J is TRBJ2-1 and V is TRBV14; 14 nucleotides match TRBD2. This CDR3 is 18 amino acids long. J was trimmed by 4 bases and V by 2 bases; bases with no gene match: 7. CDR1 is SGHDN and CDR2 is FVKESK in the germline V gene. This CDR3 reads CASSQKGGTSGSYNEQFF. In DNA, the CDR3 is TGTGCCAGCAGCCAAAAAGGAGGGACTAGCGGGAGTTACAATGAGCAGTTCTTC.

CDR3 region: CASSPGLAGGDTQYF. For the CDR3, the DNA is TGTGCCAGCAGCCCCGGACTAGCGGGAGGAGATACGCAGTATTTT. This sequence joins TRBV11-2 and TRBJ2-3, with 14 bases aligning to TRBD2. CDR3 size: 15 residues. The germline V gene encodes CDR1 SGHAT and CDR2 FQNNGV. V lost 5 bases, J lost 5 bases, and 3 bases stayed unmatched.

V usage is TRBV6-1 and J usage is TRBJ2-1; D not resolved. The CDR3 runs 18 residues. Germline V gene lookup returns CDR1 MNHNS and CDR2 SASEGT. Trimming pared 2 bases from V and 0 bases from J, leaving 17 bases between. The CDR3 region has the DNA TGTGCCAGCAGTGAAAGGTCGGTAACGAGTACCTCCTACAATGAGCAGTTCTTC. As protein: CASSERSVTSTSYNEQFF.

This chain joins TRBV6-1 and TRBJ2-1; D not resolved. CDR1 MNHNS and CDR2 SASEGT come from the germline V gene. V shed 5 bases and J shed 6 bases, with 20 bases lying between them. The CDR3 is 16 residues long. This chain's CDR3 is CASSQEVVFGGNEQFF. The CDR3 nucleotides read TGTGCCAGCAGTCAAGAAGTAGTCTTCGGCGGCAATGAGCAGTTCTTC.

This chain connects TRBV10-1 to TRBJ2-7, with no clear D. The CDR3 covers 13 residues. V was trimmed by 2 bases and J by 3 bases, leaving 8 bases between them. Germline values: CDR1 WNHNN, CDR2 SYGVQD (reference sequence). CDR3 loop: CASSEGPFYEQYF. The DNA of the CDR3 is TGCGCCAGCAGTGAGGGACCGTTCTACGAGCAGTACTTC.